The clone carrying this T cell receptor (beta chain) came up many times. Its antigen is not known. CDR3 length equals 16 residues. CDR1 and CDR2 (germline): LGHDT, YNNKEL (reference sequence). V shed 1 base and J 5 bases; nucleotides not matched to a gene: 5. The data derive from a study of T cells in Graves' hyperthyroidism and ophthalmopathy. Across the whole study: Peripheral blood was taken when the disease was first diagnosed, before any treatment began.

Before ophthalmopathy appeared, progressors gave blood at initial hyperthyroidism diagnosis. Authors of the study amplified TCR beta CDR3 regions from RNA transcripts. Primed by the HTBI set, a first-round RT-PCR was run on the TCR CDR3. TCRdb re-called the multiplex PCR reads with MiXCR, one entry per CDR3 protein. The data show 600,000 to 850,000 distinct CDR3 sequences, around a sixth seen once. Points from the study as a whole: Blood also contained most expanded thyroid clonotypes above 0.001. Ophthalmopathy was told apart from stable hyperthyroidism by a 13 V-J model.

This chain links TRBV3-1 with TRBJ1-5; 10 bases agree with TRBD1. This TCR derives from a woman in her fifties or sixties with Graves' hyperthyroidism that later progressed to Graves' ophthalmopathy. The sample consisted of blood. The CDR3 bases are TGTGCCAGCAGCCAAGGTATCGGGACAGGGGATCAGCCCCAGCATTTT. This encodes CASSQGIGTGDQPQHF.